These 16 T cell receptor beta chains were sequenced from one sample in a study of prognosis after radiotherapy for stage I lung cancer. With two-round multiplex PCR, TCR beta CDR3 sequences were amplified from genomic DNA. First-round PCR, the initial amplification, used primers specific to each TRBV and TRBJ gene. TCRdb itself ran the multiplex PCR reads through MiXCR, one entry per CDR3 protein. The sample yields around 20,000 distinct CDR3 sequences, around 47% seen once. Material: PBMCs, obtained before or after stereotactic body radiation therapy (not recorded which). The source is a donor older than 45 with non-small cell lung cancer.

The chain joins TRBV24-1 to TRBJ2-3; D remains unclear. The germline V gene encodes CDR1 KGHDR and CDR2 SFDVKD. The CDR3 consists of 12 residues. Trimming left V 9 bases short and J 2 bases short, with 8 bases between. The CDR3 DNA is TGTGCCACCGGCGGTCCCACAGATACGCAGTATTTT. This translates into CATGGPTDTQYF.

The chain combines TRBV28 with TRBJ1-6; the D is unclear. The germline CDR1 and CDR2 sequences are MDHEN and SYDVKM. Trimming cost V 5 bases and J 8 bases, with 7 bases left between them. The CDR3 covers 12 residues. CDR3 in DNA: TGTGCCAGCAGTACCTTTGATTCACCCCTCCACTTT. Its protein is CASSTFDSPLHF. The whole variable domain, filled in from reference TRBV28 and TRBJ1-6, reads DVKVTQSSRYLVKRTGEKVFLECVQDMDHENMFWYRQDPGLGLRLIYFSYDVKMKEKGDIPEGYSVSREKKERFSLILESASTNQTSMYLCASSTFDSPLHFGNGTRLTVT.

This clonotype appeared many times. The chain employs TRBV20-1 and TRBJ2-7; D remains unclear. Trimming removed 2 bases at V and 6 bases at J, with 20 bases between. From germline, CDR1 is DFQATT and CDR2 SNEGSKA (reference sequence). The CDR3 totals 15 residues. The CDR3 bases are TGCAGTGCTAGACCTCCGGGTGGTCTTGAGGCCGAGCAGTACTTC. It yields the protein CSARPPGGLEAEQYF.

This clonotype is judged medium-sized. The genes are TRBV6-2 or TRBV6-3 and TRBJ2-7; no reliable D call. The length of the CDR3 is 13 residues. In germline, CDR1 is MNHEY, CDR2 SVGEGT. V lost 5 bases to trimming and J lost 1 base, with 9 bases between them. CDR3 loop: CASSEFRSYEQYF. The CDR3 bases are TGTGCCAGCAGTGAGTTCAGATCCTACGAGCAGTACTTC.

This clonotype was seen many times. One end of the junction is discordant with germline, which a read error may explain. V gene TRBV15 combines with J gene TRBJ1-2; tentative D call: TRBD1 (5 bases). Germline-derived CDR1 and CDR2 are LNHNV and YYDKDF (reference sequence). The CDR3 is 12 residues long. CDR3 protein: CATSRGSTVGYF. DNA of the CDR3: TGTGCCACCAGCAGAGGCTCGACAGTTGGGTACTTC.

The chain is built from TRBV20-1 and TRBJ1-2; D gene unclear. The CDR3 is 13 residues long. Trimming stripped 6 bases from V and 4 bases from J, with 15 bases between. Germline values: CDR1 DFQATT, CDR2 SNEGSKA (reference sequence). DNA of the CDR3: TGCAGTGCGCAACAAGAGAGTACCTATGGCTACACCTTC. It specifies CSAQQESTYGYTF.

The rearrangement links TRBV5-1 to TRBJ2-1, with D uncertain. Per germline, CDR1 SGHRS and CDR2 YFSETQ. CDR3 length: 13 residues. With 4 bases removed from V and 5 bases from J, the gap between germline ends came to 10 bases. The CDR3 spells CASSEGPDNEQFF. The CDR3 DNA reads TGCGCCAGCAGCGAAGGACCAGACAATGAGCAGTTCTTC.

This clonotype occurred many times. One junction end disagrees with the germline gene, perhaps due to a read error. V and J are TRBV5-1 and TRBJ2-7; D might be TRBD1 (7 bases). Per the germline V gene, CDR1 is SGHRS and CDR2 is YFSETQ. CDR3 length equals 15 residues. In nucleotides, the CDR3 is TGCGCCAGCAGCTTGATTGCGGGGACAGTATACGAGCAGCACTTC. Translating it yields CASSLIAGTVYEQHF.

On this clonotype: One end of the junction does not line up with germline, which may come from a read error. This chain connects TRBV6-1 to TRBJ1-4, with TRBD1 matching over 9 bases. CDR3 length: 15 residues. Germline loops: CDR1 MNHNS, CDR2 SASEGT. CDR3 nucleotides: TGTGTCAGCAGGGAGACGGGACAGGGTAATGAAAAGCTGTTTTTT. Translated: CVSRETGQGNEKLFF.

This chain joins TRBV9 and TRBJ2-1; 11 bases line up with TRBD1. The trim removed 4 bases at V and 6 bases at J, leaving 9 bases unmatched. Per germline, CDR1 SGDLS and CDR2 YYNGEE. The CDR3 length is 16 residues. Written as DNA, the CDR3 is TGTGCCAGCAGCTTCGGACAGGGGGCGCGTGGCAATGAGCAGTTCTTC. Residues: CASSFGQGARGNEQFF.

Regarding this clonotype: A far larger clone is only one base removed, so a read error is likely. The V and J genes are TRBV27 and TRBJ1-5; D might be TRBD1 (6 bases). Trimming cost V 6 bases and J 3 bases, with 15 bases left between them. This CDR3 is 15 amino acids long. Germline V lookup: CDR1 MNHEY, CDR2 SMNVEV (reference sequence). Written as DNA, the CDR3 is TGTGCCAGCAGAGATACAGGGATAATCAATCAGCCCCAGCATTTT. Encoded protein: CASRDTGIINQPQHF.

The CDR3 region is CASTLGQGGHEQYF. The DNA of the CDR3 is TGTGCCAGCACCTTGGGGCAGGGCGGCCACGAGCAGTACTTC. V is TRBV28 and J is TRBJ2-7, with a possible D match to TRBD1 (5 bases). The V gene lost 7 bases and the J gene lost 5 bases, with 18 bases spanning the gap. This CDR3 is built from 14 residues. Germline CDR1 MDHEN, CDR2 SYDVKM.

In this sample, this clonotype turned up many times. V is TRBV5-1 and J is TRBJ1-1, with TRBD1 matching over 7 bases. With V trimmed by 7 bases and J by 2 bases, 5 bases remained unmatched. The CDR3 is made up of 13 amino acids. Looked up from germline, CDR1 is SGHRS and CDR2 is YFSETQ. CDR3 bases: TGCGCCAGCGGACGGGACAGTAACACTGAAGCTTTCTTT. Its protein is CASGRDSNTEAFF.

The chain combines TRBV10-3 with TRBJ2-1; D unresolved. Trimming shortened V by 6 bases and J by 8 bases, and 14 bases separated the two germline ends. The CDR3 loop spans 13 amino acids. Germline V gives CDR1 ENHRY, CDR2 SYGVKD. This CDR3 is CAIRDGTVYEQFF. CDR3 sequence (DNA): TGTGCCATCAGGGATGGCACCGTCTATGAGCAGTTCTTC.

The V call is TRBV28, the J call TRBJ2-4; D is ambiguous. Trimming took 4 bases from V and 8 from J, leaving 15 bases between them. The germline gives CDR1 MDHEN, CDR2 SYDVKM. This CDR3 is built from 14 residues. The CDR3: CASSSRSDKDIQYF. CDR3 DNA: TGTGCCAGCAGTTCACGATCTGATAAAGACATTCAGTACTTC.

This clonotype has at least ten counts. Compared with germline, one end of the junction differs, possibly owing to a read error. This chain connects TRBV11-2 to TRBJ1-4, with 8 positions matching TRBD1. CDR1 SGHAT and CDR2 FQNNGV come from the germline V gene. There are 13 residues in the CDR3. The CDR3 DNA is TGTGCCAGCAGTTTAGGACAGGGTGAAAAACTGTTTTTT. Amino acids: CASSLGQGEKLFF. The whole variable domain, remainder taken from reference TRBV11-2 and TRBJ1-4, is EAGVAQSPRYKIIEKRQSVAFWCNPISGHATLYWYQQILGQGPKLLIQFQNNGVVDDSQLPKDRFSAERLKGVDSTLKIQPAKLEDSAVYLCASSLGQGEKLFFGSGTQLSVL.